This T cell receptor (beta chain) was documented in a study of T cell repertoires in cytomegalovirus infection (dated by TCRdb to the late 2010s). A note on the overall study: Alongside well-studied HLA-B-restricted epitopes, the peptide stimulations were aimed at recently identified HLA-C-restricted CMV epitopes, whose presentation resists viral immunomodulation. Because public TCR beta signatures pointed to carriage of CMV infection together with the matching HLA type, the HLA type of each donor mattered for the analysis. Paper-wide results and their limitations: Carriers of CMV infection plus the relevant HLA type were discriminated by the cumulative frequency of public TCR beta family members in the study cohort and in an independent roughly 350-donor cohort. In the ex vivo response, HLA-C-restricted CMV-specific TCR beta clonotypes were dominant, and in two of eight donors the single most frequent clonotype came from this HLA-C-restricted group.

TCRdb shows the sequencer as Illumina HiSeq 1500. Starting from the raw public reads, TCRdb applied fastp trimming at Q25, assembled clones with MiXCR and retained in-frame beta chains. Each CDR3 protein gets just one entry, which takes the most common genes and DNA from the rows behind it. In this sample the table shows 200,000 or so distinct CDR3 sequences, approximately 38% of which occur a single time. Approximately 59% of the sample rests with the top ten. There are a few counts of this clonotype. Its binding antigen is unknown. Base qualities are not recorded, but no much larger clone differs from it by a single base. The intended sense of this specimen's treatment or condition label: in vitro stimulation with specific CMV peptide epitopes to enrich CMV-specific T cells. In the germline V gene, CDR1 corresponds to MNHNS and CDR2 to SASEGT. The CDR3 starts with the cysteine, ends with the phenylalanine, and has 15 residues. Only the CDR3 DNA is retained, 45 bases long and in frame from the first base. The germline ends are 18 bases apart after V is trimmed by 8 bases and J by 4 bases.

The receptor was derived from a human donor in good health (CMV status not recorded). Some clones in this sample may be carry-over from other donors' samples. The rearrangement joined TRBV6-1 to TRBJ1-5, and TRBD1 may be the D gene, going by 5 matching bases. The source material was CD8+ T cells from cultured PBMCs, sampled from culture after CMV antigen stimulation. The CDR3 reads as follows: CASHGRDYLNQPQHF. The nucleotides read TGTGCCAGCCATGGCCGGGACTACCTTAATCAGCCCCAGCATTTT.